What follows are 25 T cell receptor beta chains derived from one specimen sequenced in a study of CD8+ T cells in alopecia areata. Treatment given: oral pan-JAK inhibitor, 5-10 mg twice daily. RNA, once extracted, was reverse transcribed into cDNA for use as the sequencing template. Some clones are missing from TCRdb's copy, which holds only in-frame ones; the method was immunoSEQ multiplex PCR. The sample includes 150,000 to 200,000 clones, less than 70% of them seen just once. The input for sequencing was CD4+ T cells sorted from blood, taken at week 24, from a patient treated with tofacitinib. All receptors derive from a human donor with alopecia areata.

The J gene is TRBJ2-6, the V gene TRBV27; D not resolved. V lost 5 bases to trimming and J lost 1 base, with 12 bases between them. Germline assignment: CDR1 MNHEY and CDR2 SMNVEV (reference sequence). The CDR3 is made up of 16 amino acids. The CDR3 DNA reads TGTGCCAGCAGTCCCCAGTCAGGATCTGGGGCCAACGTCCTGACTTTC. Protein: CASSPQSGSGANVLTF.

The chain combines TRBV2 with TRBJ1-2, with D maybe TRBD1 (5 bases). Germline CDR1 is SNHLY and CDR2 is FYNNEI. V lost 8 bases and J 0 bases, leaving 16 bases between the germline ends. This CDR3 contains 15 residues. CDR3 amino acids: CASLLLETANYGYTF. The DNA of the CDR3 is TGTGCCAGCCTCCTACTAGAGACAGCTAACTATGGCTACACCTTC.

Only a few counts were recorded for this clone. The J gene is TRBJ2-3, the V gene TRBV29-1; D gene ambiguous. This CDR3 spans 15 amino acids. Trimming removed 1 base at V and 6 bases at J, with 17 bases between. Germline V lookup: CDR1 SQVTM, CDR2 ANQGSEA. This chain's CDR3 is CSVEAYSKRPDTQYF. Written as DNA, the CDR3 is TGCAGCGTTGAAGCTTATTCCAAGAGACCCGATACGCAGTATTTT.

The V and J genes are TRBV25-1 and TRBJ1-4; D unresolved. V was pared by 1 base and J by 4 bases, with 10 bases between. CDR3 size: 15 residues. Germline loops: CDR1 MGHDK, CDR2 SYGVNS. CDR3 DNA: TGTGCCAGCAGTGAATCACTCGGGTTTAATGAAAAACTGTTTTTT. The encoded protein is CASSESLGFNEKLFF.

This chain uses TRBV30 with TRBJ2-5; D tentatively fits TRBD1 or TRBD2 (6 bases each). Germline CDR1 and CDR2: GTSNPN and SVGIG (reference sequence). Trimming removed 3 bases from V and 5 bases from J, with 13 bases in between. There are 13 residues in the CDR3. In nucleotides, the CDR3 is TGTGCCTGGAGCCCCACGGGGGCCGAGACCCAGTACTTC. Residues: CAWSPTGAETQYF.

The chain couples TRBV30 to TRBJ1-2; D is undetermined. The V gene lost 1 base and the J gene lost 4 bases, with 10 bases spanning the gap. The CDR3 length is 13 residues. Germline V gene data show CDR1 as GTSNPN and CDR2 as SVGIG (reference sequence). CDR3: CAWSGRWVYGYTF. CDR3 nucleotides: TGTGCCTGGAGTGGGCGTTGGGTCTATGGCTACACCTTC.

CDR3 nucleotides: TGTGCCTGGAGGGGGGGCAGGGAAGCTTTCTTT. The encoded protein is CAWRGGREAFF. This chain uses TRBV30 with TRBJ1-1; weak D call: TRBD1 (6 bases). The CDR3 totals 11 residues. Per germline, CDR1 GTSNPN and CDR2 SVGIG (reference sequence). V lost 3 bases to trimming and J lost 8 bases, with 10 bases between them.

The chain carries TRBV5-4 and TRBJ1-6; D ambiguous. The CDR3 runs 12 residues. The V end lost 4 bases, the J end lost 8 bases, and 7 bases lay between the germline ends. The germline gives CDR1 SGHNT, CDR2 YYREEE (reference sequence). CDR3 in DNA: TGTGCCAGCAGCGATGAGTATTCACCCCTCCACTTT. The encoded protein is CASSDEYSPLHF.

The rearrangement links TRBV6-6 to TRBJ2-7; tentatively, D is TRBD1 (5 bases). The germline CDR1 and CDR2 sequences are MNHNY and SVGAGI (reference sequence). Trimming cost V 0 bases and J 1 base, with 7 bases left between them. The CDR3 consists of 14 residues. CDR3 loop: CASSYSDTSYEQYF. DNA of the CDR3: TGTGCCAGCAGTTACTCGGACACTTCCTACGAGCAGTACTTC.

This clone was seen many times. The J gene is TRBJ2-7, the V gene TRBV11-2; perhaps D is TRBD1 or TRBD2 (5 bases each). The germline gives CDR1 SGHAT, CDR2 FQNNGV. The CDR3 has 15 amino acids. V lost 5 bases, J lost 4 bases, and 18 bases lay in between. CDR3 DNA sequence: TGTGCCAGCAGCCGGGACCAGAACGGTATATACGAGCAGTACTTC. Its translation is CASSRDQNGIYEQYF.

The gene calls are TRBV9 and TRBJ2-3; D is uncertain. CDR1 is SGDLS and CDR2 is YYNGEE in the germline V gene. The CDR3 extends over 13 amino acids. V was clipped by 3 bases and J by 2 bases, with 7 bases between them. This chain's CDR3 is CASSGTNTDTQYF. DNA for the CDR3: TGTGCCAGCAGCGGGACCAACACAGATACGCAGTATTTT.

This rearrangement joins TRBV30 to TRBJ1-2; D is ambiguous. The CDR3 extends over 12 amino acids. Germline values: CDR1 GTSNPN, CDR2 SVGIG (reference sequence). Trimming took off 1 base at V and 4 bases at J, with 7 bases between the two ends. The CDR3 loop is CAWSAGVYGYTF. DNA of the CDR3: TGTGCCTGGAGTGCAGGAGTCTATGGCTACACCTTC.

This clone has only one observation. This chain connects TRBV4-2 to TRBJ1-1, with D maybe TRBD1 (5 bases). Trimming left V 0 bases short and J 1 base short, with 12 bases between. Germline V CDR1 and CDR2: LGHNA, YNFKEQ. The CDR3 length is 16 residues. The CDR3 DNA follows: TGTGCCAGCAGCCAAGATGGGACGGGAGGGAACACTGAAGCTTTCTTT. It is translated as CASSQDGTGGNTEAFF.

The chain combines TRBV23-1 with TRBJ1-1; D remains unclear. Being an ORF, TRBV23-1 has a function that is uncertain. CDR3 length: 14 amino acids. V was pared by 2 bases and J by 0 bases, with 7 bases between. This CDR3 is CASSQRTLNTEAFF. The CDR3 region has the DNA TGCGCCAGCAGTCAACGGACCCTGAACACTGAAGCTTTCTTT.

The table lists this clone with a few counts. The J gene is TRBJ1-3, the V gene TRBV30, with D hard to call. Trimming pared 0 bases from V and 7 bases from J, leaving 16 bases between. CDR1 and CDR2 (germline): GTSNPN, SVGIG (reference sequence). This CDR3 is 15 amino acids long. The CDR3 nucleotides read TGTGCCTGGAGTGTACAGACCTGGGTTGGCAACACCATATATTTT. It translates to CAWSVQTWVGNTIYF.

The rearrangement joins TRBV5-1 to TRBJ2-3; D is perhaps TRBD2 (5 bases). This CDR3 is 13 amino acids long. The V end lost 0 bases, the J end lost 6 bases, and 8 bases lay between the germline ends. Per germline, CDR1 SGHRS and CDR2 YFSETQ. CDR3 in DNA: TGCGCCAGCAGCTTGGACGGGGAGGATACGCAGTATTTT. Translation: CASSLDGEDTQYF. The full variable domain, with the rest looked up from reference TRBV5-1 and TRBJ2-3, is KAGVTQTPRYLIKTRGQQVTLSCSPISGHRSVSWYQQTPGQGLQFLFEYFSETQRNKGNFPGRFSGRQFSNSRSEMNVSTLELGDSALYLCASSLDGEDTQYFGPGTRLTVL.

The chain uses TRBV6-5 and TRBJ1-1, with TRBD1 identical over 9 bases. CDR3 size: 15 residues. Per germline, CDR1 MNHEY and CDR2 SVGAGI. The V gene end was trimmed by 4 bases and the J gene end by 4 bases; junction bases not matched to a gene: 7. The DNA for the CDR3 is TGTGCCAGCAGTTCACAGGGGGCGTGGGGCACTGAAGCTTTCTTT. Translation gives CASSSQGAWGTEAFF.

The chain has TRBV30 and TRBJ1-4; TRBD1 is a possible D gene (5 bases). Germline-derived CDR1 and CDR2 are GTSNPN and SVGIG (reference sequence). V lost 0 bases and J lost 6, with 29 bases in between. The CDR3 contains 20 residues. The CDR3 reads CAWSVSVGTHWGGSDEKLFF. CDR3 in DNA: TGTGCCTGGAGTGTAAGCGTCGGGACCCATTGGGGAGGGTCCGATGAAAAACTGTTTTTT.

Many counts were recorded for this clone. The V call is TRBV4-2, the J call TRBJ1-5; perhaps TRBD1 as D (5 bases). V lost 3 bases to trimming and J lost 1 base, with 13 bases between them. This CDR3 has 16 amino acids. Germline V gene lookup returns CDR1 LGHNA and CDR2 YNFKEQ. CDR3 loop: CASSQPGGGSNQPQHF. The CDR3 nucleotides read TGTGCCAGCAGCCAGCCCGGCGGGGGGAGCAATCAGCCCCAGCATTTT.

The V gene is TRBV5-6, the J gene TRBJ1-2; no clear D gene. CDR1 and CDR2 (germline): SGHDT, YYEEEE. V was trimmed by 4 bases and J by 4 bases, leaving 14 bases between them. The CDR3 runs to 14 residues. CDR3 nucleotide sequence: TGTGCCAGCAGCCAGGCGGTGGTTGTCTATGGCTACACCTTC. Protein sequence: CASSQAVVVYGYTF.

V and J are TRBV19 and TRBJ2-5; D tentatively fits TRBD1 or TRBD2 (7 bases each). The V gene's germline CDR1 is LNHDA and CDR2 SQIVND (reference sequence). This CDR3 has 14 amino acids. Trimming removed 5 bases at V and 7 bases at J, with 17 bases between. CDR3 in amino acids: CASSSQGGTGTQYF. The DNA of the CDR3 is TGTGCCAGTAGTTCTCAGGGGGGGACGGGGACCCAGTACTTC.

The chain recombines TRBV30 with TRBJ2-7, with D uncertain. In germline, CDR1 is GTSNPN, CDR2 SVGIG (reference sequence). V lost 2 bases to trimming and J lost 4 bases, with 6 bases between them. CDR3 size: 11 residues. The DNA for the CDR3 is TGTGCCTGGAGTTTAAATTACGAGCAGTACTTC. Amino acids: CAWSLNYEQYF.

CDR3 nucleotide sequence: TGTGCCAGCAGTTCCTCGAGGGGGGTCAGGGTCACAGATACGCAGTATTTT. It is translated as CASSSSRGVRVTDTQYF. The chain recombines TRBV27 with TRBJ2-3, with D perhaps matching TRBD1 or TRBD2 (6 bases each). The germline V and J ends were trimmed by 4 bases and 2 bases, with 19 bases remaining between them. The germline V gene encodes CDR1 MNHEY and CDR2 SMNVEV (reference sequence). CDR3 size: 17 residues.

This chain connects TRBV7-8 to TRBJ1-1, with TRBD1 identical over 7 bases. The length of the CDR3 is 15 residues. J was trimmed by 0 bases and V by 6 bases; bases with no gene match: 7. CDR1 and CDR2 from the germline V gene are SGHVS and FQNEAQ. The CDR3: CASSSGQTMNTEAFF. CDR3 in DNA: TGTGCCAGCAGTTCGGGACAGACCATGAACACTGAAGCTTTCTTT.

This chain joins TRBV4-1 and TRBJ2-3, with no clear D. V dropped 0 bases and J dropped 2 bases, with 12 bases sitting between them. The germline CDR1 and CDR2 sequences are MGHRA and YSYEKL. The CDR3 consists of 16 residues. The CDR3 reads CASSQDSSSNTDTQYF. The CDR3 DNA reads as TGCGCCAGCAGCCAAGACTCTTCGAGCAACACAGATACGCAGTATTTT.